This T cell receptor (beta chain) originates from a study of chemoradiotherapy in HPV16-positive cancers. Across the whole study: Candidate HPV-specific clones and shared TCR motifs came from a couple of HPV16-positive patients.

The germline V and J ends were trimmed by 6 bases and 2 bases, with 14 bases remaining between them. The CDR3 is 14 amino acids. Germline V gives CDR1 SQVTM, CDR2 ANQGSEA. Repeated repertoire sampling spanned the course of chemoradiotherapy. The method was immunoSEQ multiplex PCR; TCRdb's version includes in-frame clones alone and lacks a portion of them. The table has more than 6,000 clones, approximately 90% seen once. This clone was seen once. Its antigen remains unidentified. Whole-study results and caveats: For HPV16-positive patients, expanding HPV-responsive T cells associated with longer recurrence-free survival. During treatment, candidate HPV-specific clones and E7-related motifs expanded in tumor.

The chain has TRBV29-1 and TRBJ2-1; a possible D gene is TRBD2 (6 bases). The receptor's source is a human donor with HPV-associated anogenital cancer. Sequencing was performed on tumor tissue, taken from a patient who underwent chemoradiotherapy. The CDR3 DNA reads TGCAGCGTCACATGGCGGGGCACCTACAATGAGCAGTTCTTC. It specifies CSVTWRGTYNEQFF.